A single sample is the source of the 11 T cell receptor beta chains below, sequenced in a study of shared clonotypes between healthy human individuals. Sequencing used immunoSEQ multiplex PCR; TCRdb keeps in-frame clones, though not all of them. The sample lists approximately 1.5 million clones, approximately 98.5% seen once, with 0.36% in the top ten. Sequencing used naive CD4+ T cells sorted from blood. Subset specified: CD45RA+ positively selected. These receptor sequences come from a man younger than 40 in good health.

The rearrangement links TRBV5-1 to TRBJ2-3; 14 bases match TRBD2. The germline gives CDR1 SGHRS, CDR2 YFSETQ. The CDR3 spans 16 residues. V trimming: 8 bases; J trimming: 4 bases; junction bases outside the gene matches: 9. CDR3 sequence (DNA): TGCGCCAGTAAGGGGGGACTAGCGGGAGTACCAGATACGCAGTATTTT. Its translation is CASKGGLAGVPDTQYF.

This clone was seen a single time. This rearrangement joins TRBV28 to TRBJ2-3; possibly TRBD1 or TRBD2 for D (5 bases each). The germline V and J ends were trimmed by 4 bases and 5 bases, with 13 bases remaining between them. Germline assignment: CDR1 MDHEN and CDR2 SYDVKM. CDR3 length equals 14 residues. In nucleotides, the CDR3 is TGTGCCAGCAGTTATGGGACCGGTGGAGATACGCAGTATTTT. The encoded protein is CASSYGTGGDTQYF.

CDR3 DNA sequence: TGTGCCAGCAGTGTTTTGACAGGGGTGAGAGAGACCCAGTACTTC. It is translated as CASSVLTGVRETQYF. The chain carries TRBV2 and TRBJ2-5, with 8 bases identical to TRBD1. Trimming cost V 4 bases and J 4 bases; bases outside gene matches: 8. Germline V gene sequence: CDR1 SNHLY, CDR2 FYNNEI. This CDR3 region has 15 residues. Using reference TRBV2 and TRBJ2-5 for the parts outside the CDR3, the full variable domain is EPEVTQTPSHQVTQMGQEVILRCVPISNHLYFYWYRQILGQKVEFLVSFYNNEISEKSEIFDDQFSVERPDGSNFTLKIRSTKLEDSAMYFCASSVLTGVRETQYFGPGTRLLVL.

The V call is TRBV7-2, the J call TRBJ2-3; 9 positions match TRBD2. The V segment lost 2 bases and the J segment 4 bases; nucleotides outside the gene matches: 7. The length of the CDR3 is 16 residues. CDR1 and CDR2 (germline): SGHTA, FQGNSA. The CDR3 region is CASSLFPSGVPDTQYF. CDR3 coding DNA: TGTGCCAGCAGCTTATTTCCTAGCGGGGTGCCAGATACGCAGTATTTT.

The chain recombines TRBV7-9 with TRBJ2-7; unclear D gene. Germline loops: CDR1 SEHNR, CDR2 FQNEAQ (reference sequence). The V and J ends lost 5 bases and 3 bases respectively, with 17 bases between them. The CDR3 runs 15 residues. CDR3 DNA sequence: TGTGCCAGCAGCATCGATATTGGGGTGGGCTACGAGCAGTACTTC. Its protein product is CASSIDIGVGYEQYF.

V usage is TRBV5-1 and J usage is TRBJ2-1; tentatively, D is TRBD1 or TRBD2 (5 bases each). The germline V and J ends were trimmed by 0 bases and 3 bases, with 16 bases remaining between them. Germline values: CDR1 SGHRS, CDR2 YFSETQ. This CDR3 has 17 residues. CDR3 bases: TGCGCCAGCAGCTTGGGGTCCGGGACGAGCTTCTACAATGAGCAGTTCTTC. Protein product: CASSLGSGTSFYNEQFF.

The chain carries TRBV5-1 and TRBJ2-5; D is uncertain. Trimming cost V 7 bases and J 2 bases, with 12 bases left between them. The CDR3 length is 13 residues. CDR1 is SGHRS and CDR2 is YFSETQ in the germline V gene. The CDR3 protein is CASAFDPQETQYF. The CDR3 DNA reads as TGCGCCAGCGCATTCGACCCGCAAGAGACCCAGTACTTC.

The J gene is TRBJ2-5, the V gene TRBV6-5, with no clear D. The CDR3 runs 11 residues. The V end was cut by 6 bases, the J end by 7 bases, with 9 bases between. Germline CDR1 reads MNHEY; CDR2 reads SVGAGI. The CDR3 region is CASRYTGTQYF. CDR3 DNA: TGTGCCAGCAGATATACGGGGACCCAGTACTTC.

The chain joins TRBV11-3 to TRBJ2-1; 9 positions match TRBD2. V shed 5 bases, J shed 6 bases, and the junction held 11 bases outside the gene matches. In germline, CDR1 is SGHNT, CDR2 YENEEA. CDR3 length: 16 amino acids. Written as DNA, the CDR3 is TGTGCCAGCAGCCCGCGCCGGCTAGCGGGACTCAATGAGCAGTTCTTC. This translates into CASSPRRLAGLNEQFF.

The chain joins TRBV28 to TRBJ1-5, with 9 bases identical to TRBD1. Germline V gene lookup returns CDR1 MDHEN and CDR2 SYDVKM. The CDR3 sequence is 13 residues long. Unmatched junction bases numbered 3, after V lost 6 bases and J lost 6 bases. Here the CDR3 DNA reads TGTGCCAGCAGCCGGGACAGGGTTCAGCCCCAGCATTTT. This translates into CASSRDRVQPQHF. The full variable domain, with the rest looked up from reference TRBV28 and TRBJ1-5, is DVKVTQSSRYLVKRTGEKVFLECVQDMDHENMFWYRQDPGLGLRLIYFSYDVKMKEKGDIPEGYSVSREKKERFSLILESASTNQTSMYLCASSRDRVQPQHFGDGTRLSIL.

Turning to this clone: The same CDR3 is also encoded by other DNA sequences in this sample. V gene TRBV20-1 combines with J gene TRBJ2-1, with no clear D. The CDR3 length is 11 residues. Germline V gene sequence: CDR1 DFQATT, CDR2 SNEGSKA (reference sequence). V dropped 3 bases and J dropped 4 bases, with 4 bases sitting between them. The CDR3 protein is CSARGYNEQFF. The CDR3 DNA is TGCAGTGCTAGGGGGTACAATGAGCAGTTCTTC.